A selection of T cell receptor beta chains follows, all from one sample in a study of OX40 agonist ivuxolimab in advanced cancers. Libraries were prepared by immunoSEQ multiplex PCR; TCRdb keeps only in-frame clonotypes and omits some of them. This sample yields over 20,000 clones, of which roughly 90% are seen a single time; 20% to 25% belongs to the top ten. The source material was CD4+ or CD8+ T cells sorted from blood, sampled in a trial of the OX40 agonist ivuxolimab. These receptors all stem from an adult with an advanced solid tumor such as melanoma, head and neck, liver or kidney cancer. Each CDR3 is given with its conserved first and last residue. D genes are given only for firm matches. Expanded clones are given a class, and other clones once, few, many or no size at all.

D gene: TRBD2
clone size: few
V gene: TRBV27
J gene: TRBJ2-5
CDR3 DNA: TGTGCCAGCAGTCCTACTAGCGGAGGATTGGAGACCCAGTACTTC
CDR3 protein: CASSPTSGGLETQYF

D gene: TRBD1
clone size: -
V gene: TRBV7-3
J gene: TRBJ2-1
CDR3 DNA: TGTGCCAGCAGCCCCACAGGGGGACACGGGAATGAGCAGTTCTTC
CDR3 protein: CASSPTGGHGNEQFF

D gene: TRBD2
clone size: -
V gene: TRBV7-8
J gene: TRBJ2-7
CDR3 DNA: TGTGCCAGCAGCCGACTAGCGGTATACGAGCAGTACTTC
CDR3 protein: CASSRLAVYEQYF

D gene: -
clone size: -
V gene: TRBV13
J gene: TRBJ2-1
CDR3 DNA: TGTGCCAGCAGCTTAGGGTGGCAGGGTATGGGTGAGCAGTTCTTC
CDR3 protein: CASSLGWQGMGEQFF

D gene: -
clone size: -
V gene: TRBV6-4
J gene: TRBJ1-5
CDR3 DNA: TGTGCCAGCAGTCACAGCGGACGGGGGTGGCCAGGCAATCAGCCCCAGCATTTT
CDR3 protein: CASSHSGRGWPGNQPQHF

D gene: TRBD1
clone size: few
V gene: TRBV9
J gene: TRBJ2-2
CDR3 DNA: TGTGCCAGCAGCGTTCAGGGGGCAGCCGGGGAGCTGTTTTTT
CDR3 protein: CASSVQGAAGELFF

D gene: TRBD2
clone size: -
V gene: TRBV28
J gene: TRBJ2-7
CDR3 DNA: TGTGCCAGCAGTCTCGGACTAGCGGGACGGCAGTACTTC
CDR3 protein: CASSLGLAGRQYF

D gene: -
clone size: -
V gene: TRBV19
J gene: TRBJ1-5
CDR3 DNA: TGTGCCAGTAGTCGGAAGGGGTCGGGCAATCAGCCCCAGCATTTT
CDR3 protein: CASSRKGSGNQPQHF

D gene: -
clone size: -
V gene: TRBV19
J gene: TRBJ1-5
CDR3 DNA: TGTGCCAGTAGTATACTCGAGGATCAGCCCCAGCATTTT
CDR3 protein: CASSILEDQPQHF

D gene: TRBD1
clone size: -
V gene: TRBV7-8
J gene: TRBJ2-7
CDR3 DNA: TGTGCCAGCAGCTTAGGTGGACAGGCGTCCTACGAGCAGTACTTC
CDR3 protein: CASSLGGQASYEQYF

D gene: TRBD2
clone size: -
V gene: TRBV5-1
J gene: TRBJ2-3
CDR3 DNA: TGCGCCAGCAGCTTGGTTTTCGCGGGAGGAGATACGCAGTATTTT
CDR3 protein: CASSLVFAGGDTQYF

D gene: TRBD1
clone size: few
V gene: TRBV5-4
J gene: TRBJ2-5
CDR3 DNA: TGTGCCAGCAGTCATACAGGGGGCGTTGACCAAGAGACCCAGTACTTC
CDR3 protein: CASSHTGGVDQETQYF

D gene: -
clone size: -
V gene: TRBV7-2
J gene: TRBJ1-3
CDR3 DNA: TGTGCCAGCAGCTTAGCGCAACAGGTCTCTGGAAACACCATATATTTT
CDR3 protein: CASSLAQQVSGNTIYF

D gene: TRBD2
clone size: -
V gene: TRBV7-3
J gene: TRBJ2-1
CDR3 DNA: TGTGCCAGCAGCCCGCGGACTAGCGGGAACCACAATGAGCAGTTCTTC
CDR3 protein: CASSPRTSGNHNEQFF

D gene: -
clone size: medium-sized
V gene: TRBV29-1
J gene: TRBJ2-1
CDR3 DNA: TGCAGCGTTAGGGGCTTACCCGGCGCCTACAATGAGCAGTTCTTC
CDR3 protein: CSVRGLPGAYNEQFF

D gene: TRBD1
clone size: medium-sized
V gene: TRBV29-1
J gene: TRBJ2-1
CDR3 DNA: TGCAGCGCCACTGGAAGGACAGGGGCCTACAATGAGCAGTTCTTC
CDR3 protein: CSATGRTGAYNEQFF

D gene: -
clone size: once
V gene: TRBV6-5
J gene: TRBJ2-7
CDR3 DNA: TGTGCCAGCAGTTACCGGGGTAGGGGCTTTTACGAGCAGTACTTC
CDR3 protein: CASSYRGRGFYEQYF

D gene: -
clone size: -
V gene: TRBV7-9
J gene: TRBJ2-5
CDR3 DNA: TGTGCCAGCAGCTCAGCGGTCGAAGAGACCCAGTACTTC
CDR3 protein: CASSSAVEETQYF

D gene: -
clone size: -
V gene: TRBV13
J gene: TRBJ1-1
CDR3 DNA: TGTGCCAGCAGCTTCCCTCGGGGGGTTGACACTGAAGCTTTCTTT
CDR3 protein: CASSFPRGVDTEAFF

D gene: TRBD2
clone size: -
V gene: TRBV19
J gene: TRBJ2-7
CDR3 DNA: TGTGCCAGTAGTATCGGACGAGCGGGAGTTCAGTACGAGCAGTACTTC
CDR3 protein: CASSIGRAGVQYEQYF

D gene: TRBD1
clone size: -
V gene: TRBV5-1
J gene: TRBJ2-2
CDR3 DNA: TGCGCCAGCAGCTCAGGACAGGGGGCGAACACCGGGGAGCTGTTTTTT
CDR3 protein: CASSSGQGANTGELFF

D gene: -
clone size: -
V gene: TRBV5-6
J gene: TRBJ2-1
CDR3 DNA: TGTGCCAGCAGCCCCGAAGGGCGGGACGCCTACAATGAGCAGTTCTTC
CDR3 protein: CASSPEGRDAYNEQFF

D gene: TRBD1
clone size: -
V gene: TRBV28
J gene: TRBJ2-7
CDR3 DNA: TGTGCCAGCAGTCGGACAGGCTACGAGCAGTACTTC
CDR3 protein: CASSRTGYEQYF

D gene: TRBD2
clone size: -
V gene: TRBV5-4
J gene: TRBJ2-1
CDR3 DNA: TGTGCCAGCAGCCCCGGAGCGGGGGGTTACAATGAGCAGTTCTTC
CDR3 protein: CASSPGAGGYNEQFF

D gene: -
clone size: -
V gene: TRBV7-9
J gene: TRBJ2-2
CDR3 DNA: TGTGCCAGCAGCGCAACGCCAGCCAGGGAGCTGTTTTTT
CDR3 protein: CASSATPARELFF

D gene: TRBD1
clone size: -
V gene: TRBV30
J gene: TRBJ2-7
CDR3 DNA: TGTGCCTGGAGTCGCGACAGGGGCGATTCCTACGAGCAGTACTTC
CDR3 protein: CAWSRDRGDSYEQYF

D gene: TRBD2
clone size: once
V gene: TRBV7-6
J gene: TRBJ2-1
CDR3 DNA: TGTGCCAGCAGCTTAGGGGCGGGAGAATACAATGAGCAGTTCTTC
CDR3 protein: CASSLGAGEYNEQFF

D gene: TRBD1
clone size: -
V gene: TRBV19
J gene: TRBJ1-2
CDR3 DNA: TGTGCCAGTAGTATAGATCAGACAGGGCGCGGCTACACCTTC
CDR3 protein: CASSIDQTGRGYTF

D gene: -
clone size: -
V gene: TRBV10-2
J gene: TRBJ2-7
CDR3 DNA: TGCGCCAGCAGGGACAGCTACGAGCAGTACTTC
CDR3 protein: CASRDSYEQYF

D gene: -
clone size: once
V gene: TRBV27
J gene: TRBJ2-5
CDR3 DNA: TGTGCCAGCAGTCTCGGGACGGGACCCCAAGAGACCCAGTACTTC
CDR3 protein: CASSLGTGPQETQYF

D gene: -
clone size: once
V gene: TRBV7-3
J gene: TRBJ2-3
CDR3 DNA: TGTGCCAGCAGCTCCCCCTCCTCGGGCCGGCCCACAGATACGCAGTATTTT
CDR3 protein: CASSSPSSGRPTDTQYF

D gene: TRBD2
clone size: once
V gene: TRBV5-4
J gene: TRBJ2-1
CDR3 DNA: TGTGCCAGCAGCGGGGCTAGCGGCAATGAGCAGTTCTTC
CDR3 protein: CASSGASGNEQFF

D gene: TRBD2
clone size: -
V gene: TRBV7-6
J gene: TRBJ2-1
CDR3 DNA: TGTGCCAGCAGCCCATCTTCTAGCGGGAGTTACAATGAGCAGTTCTTC
CDR3 protein: CASSPSSSGSYNEQFF

D gene: TRBD1
clone size: -
V gene: TRBV5-1
J gene: TRBJ2-5
CDR3 DNA: TGCGCCAGCACCCTTTGGGATCTAGGACAGGGGGCCGGAGTGGGCGAGACCCAGTACTTC
CDR3 protein: CASTLWDLGQGAGVGETQYF

D gene: -
clone size: -
V gene: TRBV6-5
J gene: TRBJ1-5
CDR3 DNA: TGTGCCAGCAGTACAAACCCTTATAGCAATCAGCCCCAGCATTTT
CDR3 protein: CASSTNPYSNQPQHF

D gene: -
clone size: -
V gene: TRBV27
J gene: TRBJ2-2
CDR3 DNA: TGTGCCAGCAGGCCAACCCAGCAAGAAAACACCGGGGAGCTGTTTTTT
CDR3 protein: CASRPTQQENTGELFF

D gene: TRBD2
clone size: -
V gene: TRBV7-9
J gene: TRBJ2-7
CDR3 DNA: TGTGCCAGCAGCTTCCAGCGGGGGCAGCTTTCCTACGAGCAGTACTTC
CDR3 protein: CASSFQRGQLSYEQYF

D gene: -
clone size: -
V gene: TRBV30
J gene: TRBJ1-5
CDR3 DNA: TGTGCCTGGAGTATTCAAACCGGGCCTCTCAATCAGCCCCAGCATTTT
CDR3 protein: CAWSIQTGPLNQPQHF

D gene: TRBD1
clone size: once
V gene: TRBV9
J gene: TRBJ2-2
CDR3 DNA: TGTGCCAGCAGCGTAGGCGACAGGGGTTTAACCGGGGAGCTGTTTTTT
CDR3 protein: CASSVGDRGLTGELFF

D gene: -
clone size: -
V gene: TRBV15
J gene: TRBJ2-7
CDR3 DNA: TGTGCCACCAGCAGAGAAGGGCAGGGAAGAGAGCAGTACTTC
CDR3 protein: CATSREGQGREQYF

D gene: TRBD2
clone size: -
V gene: TRBV9
J gene: TRBJ2-3
CDR3 DNA: TGTGCCAGCAGCGTAGATTATCGGGACTACGGCCTCACAGATACGCAGTATTTT
CDR3 protein: CASSVDYRDYGLTDTQYF

D gene: TRBD1
clone size: -
V gene: TRBV6-5
J gene: TRBJ2-1
CDR3 DNA: TGTGCCAGCAGTTTCCCGGGACAGGGGAACAATGAGCAGTTCTTC
CDR3 protein: CASSFPGQGNNEQFF

D gene: TRBD1
clone size: -
V gene: TRBV9
J gene: TRBJ2-1
CDR3 DNA: TGTGCCAGCAGCGGGAGACAGGGGGCGCCGATGGATGAGCAGTTCTTC
CDR3 protein: CASSGRQGAPMDEQFF

D gene: TRBD2
clone size: -
V gene: TRBV7-9
J gene: TRBJ2-2
CDR3 DNA: TGTGCCAGCAGCTCGCCACTAGCGGGGTGGACCGGGGAGCTGTTTTTT
CDR3 protein: CASSSPLAGWTGELFF

D gene: -
clone size: -
V gene: TRBV10-3
J gene: TRBJ2-5
CDR3 DNA: TGTGCCATCAGTGAGGGCAGCAGGGTTGGGGAGACCCAGTACTTC
CDR3 protein: CAISEGSRVGETQYF

D gene: TRBD2
clone size: -
V gene: TRBV16
J gene: TRBJ2-1
CDR3 DNA: TGTGCCAGCCTCCAATCGGGGGGGATCAATGAGCAGTTCTTC
CDR3 protein: CASLQSGGINEQFF

D gene: -
clone size: -
V gene: TRBV12-5
J gene: TRBJ2-1
CDR3 DNA: TGTGCTAGTGGTTTAGGCCTAGCCGGGGCCTACAATGAGCAGTTCTTC
CDR3 protein: CASGLGLAGAYNEQFF

D gene: TRBD1
clone size: -
V gene: TRBV19
J gene: TRBJ1-5
CDR3 DNA: TGTGCCAGTAGTATAGGACAGGGCGAGCAGCCCCAGCATTTT
CDR3 protein: CASSIGQGEQPQHF

D gene: -
clone size: -
V gene: TRBV29-1
J gene: TRBJ1-1
CDR3 DNA: TGCAGCGTTGAGGGCACCGAGGTCACTGAAGCTTTCTTT
CDR3 protein: CSVEGTEVTEAFF

D gene: -
clone size: -
V gene: TRBV9
J gene: TRBJ2-6
CDR3 DNA: TGTGCCAGCAGCGTAGCTGGGGGGGGCACTGGGGCCAACGTCCTGACTTTC
CDR3 protein: CASSVAGGGTGANVLTF

D gene: -
clone size: -
V gene: TRBV14
J gene: TRBJ2-7
CDR3 DNA: TGTGCCAGCAGCCGGCAGGGTGTCGAGCAGTACTTC
CDR3 protein: CASSRQGVEQYF

D gene: -
clone size: -
V gene: TRBV7-9
J gene: TRBJ2-1
CDR3 DNA: TGTGCCAGCAGCGTATTTGAAAGGAGCTCCTACAATGAGCAGTTCTTC
CDR3 protein: CASSVFERSSYNEQFF

D gene: -
clone size: -
V gene: TRBV29-1
J gene: TRBJ1-1
CDR3 DNA: TGCAGCGTTGCTACAAGGGAAGGGACTGAAGCTTTCTTT
CDR3 protein: CSVATREGTEAFF

D gene: TRBD1
clone size: -
V gene: TRBV27
J gene: TRBJ2-7
CDR3 DNA: TGTGCCAGCAGTTTATATGGGACAGGGAGTTCCTACGAGCAGTACTTC
CDR3 protein: CASSLYGTGSSYEQYF

D gene: -
clone size: -
V gene: TRBV7-3
J gene: TRBJ1-1
CDR3 DNA: TGTGCCAGCAGCTTAGGGGGATTCACTGAAGCTTTCTTT
CDR3 protein: CASSLGGFTEAFF

D gene: TRBD2
clone size: -
V gene: TRBV7-8
J gene: TRBJ2-5
CDR3 DNA: TGTGCCAGCAGCCCTACTAGCGGGAGGGCCGGGGAGACCCAGTACTTC
CDR3 protein: CASSPTSGRAGETQYF

D gene: -
clone size: -
V gene: TRBV7-9
J gene: TRBJ2-5
CDR3 DNA: TGTGCCAGCAGTCCGGCCGTAAAAGAGACCCAGTACTTC
CDR3 protein: CASSPAVKETQYF

D gene: -
clone size: -
V gene: TRBV11-2
J gene: TRBJ2-7
CDR3 DNA: TGTGCCAGCAGCTTACCAGGGGCCGGACTGGACGAGCAGTACTTC
CDR3 protein: CASSLPGAGLDEQYF

D gene: -
clone size: once
V gene: TRBV6-5
J gene: TRBJ1-5
CDR3 DNA: TGTGCCAGCAGTTTGGGACGGGCGCAGCCCCAGCATTTT
CDR3 protein: CASSLGRAQPQHF